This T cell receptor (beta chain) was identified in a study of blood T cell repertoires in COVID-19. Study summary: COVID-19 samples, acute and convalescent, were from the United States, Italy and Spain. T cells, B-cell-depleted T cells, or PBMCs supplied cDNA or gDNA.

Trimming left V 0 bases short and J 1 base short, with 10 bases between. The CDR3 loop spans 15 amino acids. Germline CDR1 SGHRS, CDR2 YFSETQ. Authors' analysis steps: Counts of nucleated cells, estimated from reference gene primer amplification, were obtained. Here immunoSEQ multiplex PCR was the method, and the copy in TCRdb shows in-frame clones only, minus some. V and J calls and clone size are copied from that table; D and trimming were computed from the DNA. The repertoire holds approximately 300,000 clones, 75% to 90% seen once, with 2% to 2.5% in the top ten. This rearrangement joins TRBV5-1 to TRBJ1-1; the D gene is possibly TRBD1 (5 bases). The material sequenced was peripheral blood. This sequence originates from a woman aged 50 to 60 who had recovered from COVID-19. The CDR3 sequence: CASSLEVTGNTEAFF. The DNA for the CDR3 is TGCGCCAGCAGCTTGGAGGTAACAGGGAACACTGAAGCTTTCTTT.